The 5 T cell receptor beta chains in this list originate from one sample, sequenced in a study of shared clonotypes between healthy human individuals. Here immunoSEQ multiplex PCR was the method, and the copy in TCRdb shows in-frame clones only, minus some. The profile shows over 750,000 clones, 95% to 97% of them singletons. CD8 cells classed as naive were CD45RO-negative and positively selected for CCR7, excluding terminally differentiated effector memory CD45RA+ cells. The sample comprised naive CD8+ T cells sorted from blood. These receptors all stem from a young man in good health.

J is TRBJ2-1 and V is TRBV2; 11 bases are a match to TRBD2. The CDR3 contains 18 residues. Germline assignment: CDR1 SNHLY and CDR2 FYNNEI. With 3 bases clipped from V and 6 bases from J, the junction kept 13 bases outside the gene matches. CDR3 sequence reads: CASSDDILAGGPINEQFF. For the CDR3, the DNA is TGTGCCAGCAGTGACGACATCTTAGCGGGAGGGCCTATCAATGAGCAGTTCTTC.

The table lists this clone with a count of one. The genes are TRBV27 and TRBJ2-1; TRBD1 matches 8 bases. The trim removed 4 bases at V and 2 bases at J, leaving 10 bases unmatched. This CDR3 spans 17 amino acids. CDR1 MNHEY and CDR2 SMNVEV come from the germline V gene (reference sequence). For the CDR3, the DNA is TGTGCCAGCAGTTCCCGCAGGGGGCTCGGCCCCTACAATGAGCAGTTCTTC. It specifies CASSSRRGLGPYNEQFF.

This chain connects TRBV11-2 to TRBJ1-1; 7 bases align to TRBD1. Germline lookup yields CDR1 SGHAT and CDR2 FQNNGV. The ends lost 5 bases at V and 0 bases at J; junction bases unmatched: 6. The CDR3 has 15 amino acids. CDR3 sequence reads: CASSGTGELNTEAFF. CDR3 nucleotides: TGTGCCAGCAGCGGAACAGGGGAATTGAACACTGAAGCTTTCTTT.

The chain employs TRBV27 and TRBJ2-1; D is uncertain. The length of the CDR3 is 16 residues. Germline V lookup: CDR1 MNHEY, CDR2 SMNVEV (reference sequence). V shed 6 bases and J shed 7 bases, with 22 bases lying between them. The CDR3 nucleotides read TGTGCCAGCAGCCTCTTCTGGGAACCTCAAGAGAATGAGCAGTTCTTC. Its translation is CASSLFWEPQENEQFF.

This clone was seen only once. The chain carries TRBV11-2 and TRBJ2-2; D ambiguous. V shed 2 bases and J shed 2 bases, with 3 bases lying between them. Germline V gene lookup returns CDR1 SGHAT and CDR2 FQNNGV. This CDR3 spans 13 amino acids. CDR3 sequence (DNA): TGTGCCAGCAGCTTAATAAACACCGGGGAGCTGTTTTTT. It yields the protein CASSLINTGELFF.